This T cell receptor (beta chain) appears in the sequencing data of a study of blood T cells in healthy people across ages. Each sample yielded at least 6 micrograms of PBMC total RNA. About this clonotype: Antigen unknown.

Germline V gene sequence: CDR1 DFQATT, CDR2 SNEGSKA (reference sequence). With 3 bases removed from V and 10 bases from J, the gap between germline ends came to 15 bases. The length of the CDR3 is 13 residues. Overall study findings and caveats: Unsorted PBMCs blocked a conclusive comparison of naive and antigen-experienced cells. More naive CD4+ cells and higher diversity marked long-lived donors relative to aged donors.

The second PCR ran about 6 to 11 cycles with a sample-barcoded 5' primer and J-beta primers. Every cDNA molecule carried a tag from a template-switch adaptor bearing 12 random nucleotides. TCRdb reanalysed the 5' RACE reads using MiXCR and keeps one entry per CDR3 protein. The sample holds fewer than 950,000 distinct CDR3 sequences; 53% are singletons and the top ten take roughly 40%. The chain is built from TRBV20-1 and TRBJ1-4, with D maybe TRBD1 (5 bases). The sequence came from a man older than 75 in good health. Sequencing was performed on blood. Written as DNA, the CDR3 is TGCAGTGCTAGTTCTGGAGCTGGGGGAAAACTGTTTTTT. Translated, it gives CSASSGAGGKLFF.